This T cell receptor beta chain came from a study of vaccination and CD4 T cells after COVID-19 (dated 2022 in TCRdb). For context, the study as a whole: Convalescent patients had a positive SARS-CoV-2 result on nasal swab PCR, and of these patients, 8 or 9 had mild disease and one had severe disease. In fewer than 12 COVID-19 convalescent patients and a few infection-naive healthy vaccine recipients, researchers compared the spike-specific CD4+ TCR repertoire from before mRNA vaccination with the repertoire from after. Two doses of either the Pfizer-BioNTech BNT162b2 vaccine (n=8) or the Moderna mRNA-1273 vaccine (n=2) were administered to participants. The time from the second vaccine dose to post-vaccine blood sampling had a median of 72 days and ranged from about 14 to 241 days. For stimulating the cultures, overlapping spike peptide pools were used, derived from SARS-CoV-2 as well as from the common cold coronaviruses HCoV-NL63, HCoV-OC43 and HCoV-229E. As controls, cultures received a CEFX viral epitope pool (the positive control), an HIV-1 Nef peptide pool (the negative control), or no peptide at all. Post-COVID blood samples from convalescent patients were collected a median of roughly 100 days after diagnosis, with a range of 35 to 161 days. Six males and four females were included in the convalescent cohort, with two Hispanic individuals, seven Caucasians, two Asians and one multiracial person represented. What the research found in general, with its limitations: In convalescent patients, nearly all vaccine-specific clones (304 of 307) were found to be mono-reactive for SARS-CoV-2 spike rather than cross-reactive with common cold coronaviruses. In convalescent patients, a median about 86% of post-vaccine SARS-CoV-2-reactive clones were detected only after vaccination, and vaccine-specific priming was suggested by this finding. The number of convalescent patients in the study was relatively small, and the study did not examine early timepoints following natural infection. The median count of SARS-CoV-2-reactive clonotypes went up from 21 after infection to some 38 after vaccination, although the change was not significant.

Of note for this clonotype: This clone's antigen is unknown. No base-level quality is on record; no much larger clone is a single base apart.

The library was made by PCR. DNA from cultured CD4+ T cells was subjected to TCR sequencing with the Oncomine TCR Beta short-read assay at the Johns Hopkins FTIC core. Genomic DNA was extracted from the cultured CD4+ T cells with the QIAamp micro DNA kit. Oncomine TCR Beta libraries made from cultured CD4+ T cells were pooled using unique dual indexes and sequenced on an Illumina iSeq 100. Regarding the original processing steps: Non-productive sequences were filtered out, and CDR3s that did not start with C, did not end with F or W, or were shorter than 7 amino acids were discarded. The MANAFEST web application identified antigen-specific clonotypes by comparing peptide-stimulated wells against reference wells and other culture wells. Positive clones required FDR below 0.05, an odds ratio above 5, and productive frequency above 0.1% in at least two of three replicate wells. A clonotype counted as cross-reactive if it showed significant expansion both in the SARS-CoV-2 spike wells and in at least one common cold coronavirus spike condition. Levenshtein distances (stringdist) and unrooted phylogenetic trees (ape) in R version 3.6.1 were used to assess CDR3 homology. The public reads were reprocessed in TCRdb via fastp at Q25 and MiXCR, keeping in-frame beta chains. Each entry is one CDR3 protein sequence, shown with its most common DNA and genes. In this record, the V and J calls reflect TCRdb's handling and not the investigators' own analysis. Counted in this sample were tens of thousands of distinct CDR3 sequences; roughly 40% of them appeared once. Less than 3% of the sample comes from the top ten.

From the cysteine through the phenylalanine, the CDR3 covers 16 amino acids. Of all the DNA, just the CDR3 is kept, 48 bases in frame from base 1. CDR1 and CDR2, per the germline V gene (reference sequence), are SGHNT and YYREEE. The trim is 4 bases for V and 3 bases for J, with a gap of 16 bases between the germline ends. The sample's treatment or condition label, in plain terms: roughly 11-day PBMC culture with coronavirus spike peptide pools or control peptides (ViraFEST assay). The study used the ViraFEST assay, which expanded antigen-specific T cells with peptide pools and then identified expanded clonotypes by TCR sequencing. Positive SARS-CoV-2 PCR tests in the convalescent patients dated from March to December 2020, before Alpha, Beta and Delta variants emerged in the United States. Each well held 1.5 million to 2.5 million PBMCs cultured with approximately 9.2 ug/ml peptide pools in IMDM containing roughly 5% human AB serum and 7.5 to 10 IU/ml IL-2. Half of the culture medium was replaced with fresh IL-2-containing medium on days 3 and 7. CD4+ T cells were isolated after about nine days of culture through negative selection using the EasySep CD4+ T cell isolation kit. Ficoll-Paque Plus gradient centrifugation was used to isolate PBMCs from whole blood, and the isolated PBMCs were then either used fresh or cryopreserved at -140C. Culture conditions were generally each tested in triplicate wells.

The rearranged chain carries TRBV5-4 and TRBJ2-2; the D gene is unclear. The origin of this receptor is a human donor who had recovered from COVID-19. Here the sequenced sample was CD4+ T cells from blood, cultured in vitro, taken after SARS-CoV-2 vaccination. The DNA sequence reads TGTGCCAGCAGCCCCCGGTTAGCACTGGACACCGGGGAGCTGTTTTTT. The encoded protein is CASSPRLALDTGELFF.